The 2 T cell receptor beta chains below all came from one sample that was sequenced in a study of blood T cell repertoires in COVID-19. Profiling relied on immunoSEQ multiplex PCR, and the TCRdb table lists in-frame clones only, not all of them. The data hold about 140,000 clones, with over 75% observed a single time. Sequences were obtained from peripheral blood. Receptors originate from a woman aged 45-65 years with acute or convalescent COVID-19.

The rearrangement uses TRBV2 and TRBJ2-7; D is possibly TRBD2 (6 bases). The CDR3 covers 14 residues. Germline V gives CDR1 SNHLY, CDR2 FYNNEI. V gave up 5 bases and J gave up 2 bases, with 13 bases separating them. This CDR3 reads CASSHIADTYEQYF. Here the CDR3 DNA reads TGTGCCAGCAGTCACATAGCGGATACCTACGAGCAGTACTTC.

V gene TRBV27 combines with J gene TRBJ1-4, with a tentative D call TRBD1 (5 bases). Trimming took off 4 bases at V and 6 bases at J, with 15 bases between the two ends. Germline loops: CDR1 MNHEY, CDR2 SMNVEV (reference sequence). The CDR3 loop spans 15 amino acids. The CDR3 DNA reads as TGTGCCAGCAGTTGGGCTAGCGGGGGGGATGAAAAACTGTTTTTT. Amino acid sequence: CASSWASGGDEKLFF. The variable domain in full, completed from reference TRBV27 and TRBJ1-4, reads EAQVTQNPRYLITVTGKKLTVTCSQNMNHEYMSWYRQDPGLGLRQIYYSMNVEVTDKGDVPEGYKVSRKEKRNFPLILESPSPNQTSLYFCASSWASGGDEKLFFGSGTQLSVL.